This T cell receptor (beta chain) was profiled in a study of T cells in Graves' hyperthyroidism and ophthalmopathy. Overall study findings and caveats: Separating ophthalmopathy from stable hyperthyroidism was achieved by a 13 V-J model. With a median lead of 6.5 months before onset, the model predicted ophthalmopathy.

What was amplified from RNA transcripts were TCR beta CDR3 regions. The HTBI set primed first-round TCR CDR3 RT-PCR. TCRdb re-called the multiplex PCR reads with MiXCR, one entry per CDR3 protein. The data show 600,000 or so distinct CDR3 sequences, around 15% seen once. This clonotype showed up many times. The antigen remains unidentified. V lost 6 bases, J lost 12 bases, and 7 bases stayed unmatched. The CDR3 sequence is 13 residues long. Germline lookup yields CDR1 SGHTA and CDR2 FQGNSA. Pregnant or lactating patients were excluded, as were those with uncontrolled infection or other autoimmune disease.

Source material: blood. The chain couples TRBV7-2 to TRBJ2-1, with TRBD2 matching over 11 bases. The receptor's source is a woman aged 30 to 39 with Graves' hyperthyroidism. For the CDR3, the DNA is TGTGCCAGCAGTCCCCTTAGCGGGAGGGGGCAGTTCTTC. This codes for CASSPLSGRGQFF.